This T cell receptor (beta chain) was captured in a study of blood T cells in healthy people across ages. The second PCR ran about 6 to 12 cycles with a sample-barcoded 5' primer and J-beta primers. TCRdb re-derived calls from the 5' RACE reads in MiXCR, one entry per CDR3 protein. The sample records over 300,000 distinct CDR3 sequences, over 45% being singletons. Deletions cut 6 bases from V and 2 bases from J, with 14 bases between. Germline values: CDR1 MNHEY, CDR2 SVGEGT. This CDR3 spans 15 amino acids. The chain couples TRBV6-2 or TRBV6-3 to TRBJ2-1; the D is unclear. This clonotype originated in a man aged 55 to 70 in good health. Sequenced material: blood. CDR3 bases: TGTGCCAGCAGCCGTGAGGTTCCCACCTACAATGAGCAGTTCTTC. Amino acids: CASSREVPTYNEQFF.